This T cell receptor (beta chain) was found in a study of T cell responses to AZD1222 COVID-19 vaccine. On this clone: Its antigen is unknown.

The CDR3 sequence is 12 residues long. Germline CDR1 reads ENHRY; CDR2 reads SYGVKD. V was pared by 0 bases and J by 8 bases, with 7 bases between. Study-wide results and caveats: The donor cohort was predominantly white British with a female majority, and clonal diversity may have been underestimated. Repertoire sampling occurred only after the peak T cell response. Dominant CD4 TCR responses targeted spike regions 160-218 and 743-854. Unmutated regions of variants are reportedly targeted by nearly half of spike-specific TCRs.

Some clones are missing from TCRdb's copy, which holds only in-frame ones; the method was immunoSEQ multiplex PCR. The table lists some 160,000 clones, about 83% of them singletons. V gene TRBV10-3 combines with J gene TRBJ1-1; D is undetermined. The clonotype was recovered from an adult who received the AZD1222 COVID-19 vaccine. The sample was peripheral blood, taken 28 days after the second AZD1222 dose. The DNA for the CDR3 is TGTGCCATCAGTGAGTCAAAGGGAGAAGCTTTCTTT. Residues: CAISESKGEAFF.